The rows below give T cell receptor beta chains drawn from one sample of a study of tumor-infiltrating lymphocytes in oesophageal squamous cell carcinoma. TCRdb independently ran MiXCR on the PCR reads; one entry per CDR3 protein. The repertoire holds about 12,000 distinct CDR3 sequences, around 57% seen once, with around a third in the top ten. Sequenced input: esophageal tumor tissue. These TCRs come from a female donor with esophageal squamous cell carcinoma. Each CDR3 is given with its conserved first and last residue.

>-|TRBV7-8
CASSTTRGSDEQYF
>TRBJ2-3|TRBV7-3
CASSPSTDTQYF
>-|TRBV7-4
CASSLGKGTNNEQFF
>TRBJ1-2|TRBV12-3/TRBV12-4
CASSLGRNRVNYGYTF
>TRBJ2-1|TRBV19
CASSTTSGREFF
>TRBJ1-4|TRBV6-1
CASSLTGFNEKLFF
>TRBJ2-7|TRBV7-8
CASSLYAQGNYEQYF
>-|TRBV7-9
CASSTRAGETQYF
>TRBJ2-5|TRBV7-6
CASSFGTAQETQYF
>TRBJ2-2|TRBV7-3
CASSLIPLDTGELFF
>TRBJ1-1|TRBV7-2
CASNRDRVTEAFF
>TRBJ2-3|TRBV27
CASSLYPTGFGTDTQYF
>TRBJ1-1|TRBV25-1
CASSESTLRRAFF
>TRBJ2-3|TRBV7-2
CASSLSPGDPQYF
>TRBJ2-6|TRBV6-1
CASSPLLSGANVLTF
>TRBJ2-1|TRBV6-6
CASSYRLAGLELVSYNEQFF
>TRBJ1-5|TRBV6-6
CASRPDRGHQPQHF
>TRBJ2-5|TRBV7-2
CASSPDGYFQETQYF
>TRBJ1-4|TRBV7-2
CASSPPGTAEKLFF
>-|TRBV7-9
CASSRTAGGNIQYF
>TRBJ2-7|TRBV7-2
CASSSGTETYEQYF
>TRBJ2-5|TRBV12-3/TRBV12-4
CASNFGTSGSTETQYF
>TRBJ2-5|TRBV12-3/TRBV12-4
CASSLGLQETQYF
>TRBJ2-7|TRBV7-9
CASSLVGQGVSYEQYF
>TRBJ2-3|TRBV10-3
CAISAADTQYF
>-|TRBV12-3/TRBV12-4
CASSGLAGYNEQFF
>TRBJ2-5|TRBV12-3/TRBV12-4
CASSGQVLSTGELYF
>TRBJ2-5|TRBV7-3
CASSLTEAGGPETQYF
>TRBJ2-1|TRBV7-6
CASSPIGLAPNNEQFF
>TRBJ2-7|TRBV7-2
CASSFGTAEQYF
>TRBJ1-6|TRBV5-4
CASSLQGLGESPLHF
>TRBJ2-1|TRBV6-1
CASSPDYSYNEQFF
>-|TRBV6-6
CASNDPTGSSYEQYF
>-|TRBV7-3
CASSATTLETQYF
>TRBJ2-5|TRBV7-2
CASIDSTTAQETQYF
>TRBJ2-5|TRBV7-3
CASSFQGSDNEQYF
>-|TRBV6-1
CASRYGGAGPSYEQFF
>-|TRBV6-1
CAGGAGTSYEQYF
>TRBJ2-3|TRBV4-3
CASSQDGGADTQYF
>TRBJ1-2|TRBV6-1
CASSFRDRRSANYGYTF
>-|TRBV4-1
CASSQGWTASSTDTQYF
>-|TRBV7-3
CASSGIGETQYF